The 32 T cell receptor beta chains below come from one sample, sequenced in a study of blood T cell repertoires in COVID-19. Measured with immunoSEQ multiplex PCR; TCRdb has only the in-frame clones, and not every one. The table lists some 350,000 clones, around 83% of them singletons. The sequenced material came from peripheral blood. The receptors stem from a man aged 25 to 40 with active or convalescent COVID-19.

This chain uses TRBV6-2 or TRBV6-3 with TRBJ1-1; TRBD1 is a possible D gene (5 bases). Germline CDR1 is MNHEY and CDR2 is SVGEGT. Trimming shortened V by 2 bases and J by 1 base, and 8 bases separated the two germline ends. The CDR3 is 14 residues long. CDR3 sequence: CASSYGARNTEAFF. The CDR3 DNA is TGTGCCAGCAGTTACGGGGCTCGGAACACTGAAGCTTTCTTT.

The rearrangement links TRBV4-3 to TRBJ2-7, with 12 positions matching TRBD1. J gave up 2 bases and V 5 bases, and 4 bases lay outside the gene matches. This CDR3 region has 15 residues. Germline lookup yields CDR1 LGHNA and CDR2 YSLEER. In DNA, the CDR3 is TGCGCCAGCAGCTGGGGACAGGGGGCCGCCTACGAGCAGTACTTC. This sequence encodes CASSWGQGAAYEQYF.

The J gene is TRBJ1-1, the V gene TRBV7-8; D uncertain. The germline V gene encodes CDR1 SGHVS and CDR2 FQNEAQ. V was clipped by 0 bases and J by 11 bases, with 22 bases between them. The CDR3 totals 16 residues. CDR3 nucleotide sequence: TGTGCCAGCAGCTTAGCGCTCTTCCCGATTATGCCGAGTGCTTTCTTT. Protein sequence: CASSLALFPIMPSAFF. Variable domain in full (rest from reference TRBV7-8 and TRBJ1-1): GAGVSQSPRYKVAKRGQDVALRCDPISGHVSLFWYQQALGQGPEFLTYFQNEAQLDKSGLPSDRFFAERPEGSVSTLKIQRTQQEDSAVYLCASSLALFPIMPSAFFGQGTRLTVV.

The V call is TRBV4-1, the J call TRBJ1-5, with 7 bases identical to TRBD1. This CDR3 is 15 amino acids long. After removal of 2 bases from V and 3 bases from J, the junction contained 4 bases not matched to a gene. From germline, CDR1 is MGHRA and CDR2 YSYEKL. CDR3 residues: CASSQRQGNNQPQHF. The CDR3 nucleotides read TGCGCCAGCAGCCAACGACAGGGTAACAATCAGCCCCAGCATTTT.

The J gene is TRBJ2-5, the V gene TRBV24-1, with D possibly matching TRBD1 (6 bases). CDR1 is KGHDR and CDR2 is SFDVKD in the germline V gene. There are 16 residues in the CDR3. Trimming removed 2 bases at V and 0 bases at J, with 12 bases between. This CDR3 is CATSDSPSGDQETQYF. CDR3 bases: TGTGCCACCAGTGATTCCCCCTCAGGGGACCAAGAGACCCAGTACTTC.

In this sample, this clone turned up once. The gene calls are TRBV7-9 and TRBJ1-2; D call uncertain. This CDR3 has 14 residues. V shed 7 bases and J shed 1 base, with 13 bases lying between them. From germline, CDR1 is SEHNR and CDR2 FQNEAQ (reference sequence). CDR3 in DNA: TGTGCCAGCACCGAATGGTCCGGTAACTATGGCTACACCTTC. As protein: CASTEWSGNYGYTF.

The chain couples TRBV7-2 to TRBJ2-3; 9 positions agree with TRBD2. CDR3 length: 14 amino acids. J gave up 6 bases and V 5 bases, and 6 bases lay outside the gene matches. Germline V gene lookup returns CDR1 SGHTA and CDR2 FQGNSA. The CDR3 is CASSRTSVGDTQYF. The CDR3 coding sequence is TGTGCCAGCAGCCGGACTAGCGTGGGCGATACGCAGTATTTT.

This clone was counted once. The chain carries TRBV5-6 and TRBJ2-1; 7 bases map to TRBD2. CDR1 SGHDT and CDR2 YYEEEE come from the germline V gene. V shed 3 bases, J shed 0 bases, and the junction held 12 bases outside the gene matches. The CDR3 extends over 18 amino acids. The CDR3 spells CASSSPGLTRSSYNEQFF. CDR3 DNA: TGTGCCAGCAGCTCACCGGGACTAACTAGGAGCTCCTACAATGAGCAGTTCTTC. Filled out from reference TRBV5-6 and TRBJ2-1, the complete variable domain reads DAGVTQSPTHLIKTRGQQVTLRCSPKSGHDTVSWYQQALGQGPQFIFQYYEEEERQRGNFPDRFSGHQFPNYSSELNVNALLLGDSALYLCASSSPGLTRSSYNEQFFGPGTRLTVL.

As DNA, the CDR3 is TGTGCCACCAGCAGAGATTGGAGGACAGACAGTTATAGCAATCAGCCCCAGCATTTT. Residues: CATSRDWRTDSYSNQPQHF. The chain recombines TRBV15 with TRBJ1-5; possibly TRBD1 for D (6 bases). The CDR3 runs 19 residues. Germline assignment: CDR1 LNHNV and CDR2 YYDKDF (reference sequence). The germline V and J ends were trimmed by 0 bases and 0 bases, with 18 bases remaining between them. Looking up the rest from reference TRBV15 and TRBJ1-5 gives the full variable domain: DAMVIQNPRYQVTQFGKPVTLSCSQTLNHNVMYWYQQKSSQAPKLLFHYYDKDFNNEADTPDNFQSRRPNTSFCFLDIRSPGLGDTAMYLCATSRDWRTDSYSNQPQHFGDGTRLSIL.

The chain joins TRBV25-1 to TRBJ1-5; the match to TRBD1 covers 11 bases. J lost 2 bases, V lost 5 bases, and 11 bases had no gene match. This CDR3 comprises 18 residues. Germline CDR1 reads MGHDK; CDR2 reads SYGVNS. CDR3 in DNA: TGTGCCAGCAGTCCGGGACAGGGGGGATTAGCGGGCAATCAGCCCCAGCATTTT. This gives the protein CASSPGQGGLAGNQPQHF.

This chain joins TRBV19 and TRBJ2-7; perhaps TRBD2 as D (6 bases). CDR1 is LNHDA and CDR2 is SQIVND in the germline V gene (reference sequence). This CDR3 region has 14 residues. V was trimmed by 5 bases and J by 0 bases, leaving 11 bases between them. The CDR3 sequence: CASSSMTSSYEQYF. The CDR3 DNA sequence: TGTGCCAGTAGTTCAATGACTAGCTCCTACGAGCAGTACTTC.

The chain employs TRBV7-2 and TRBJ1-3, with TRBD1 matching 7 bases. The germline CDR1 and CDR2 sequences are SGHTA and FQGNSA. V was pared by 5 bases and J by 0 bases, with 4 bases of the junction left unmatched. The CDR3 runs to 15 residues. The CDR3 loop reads CASSRDSFSGNTIYF. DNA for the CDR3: TGTGCCAGCAGCCGGGACAGTTTCTCTGGAAACACCATATATTTT.

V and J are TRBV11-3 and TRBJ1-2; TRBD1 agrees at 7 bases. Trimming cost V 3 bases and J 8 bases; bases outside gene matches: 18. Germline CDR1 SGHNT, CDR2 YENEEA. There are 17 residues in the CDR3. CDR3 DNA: TGTGCCAGCAGCTTCGGTCGGGACAGAGCATACTCAGGCGGCTACACCTTC. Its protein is CASSFGRDRAYSGGYTF. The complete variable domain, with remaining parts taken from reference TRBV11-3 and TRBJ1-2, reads EAGVVQSPRYKIIEKKQPVAFWCNPISGHNTLYWYLQNLGQGPELLIRYENEEAVDDSQLPKDRFSAERLKGVDSTLKIQPAELGDSAVYLCASSFGRDRAYSGGYTFGSGTRLTVV.

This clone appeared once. CDR3 DNA sequence: TGTGCCAGCAGCAGGGACATACTGGAGGAGCAGTACTTC. This sequence encodes CASSRDILEEQYF. The rearrangement links TRBV7-2 to TRBJ2-7, with D possibly TRBD1 on 6 matching bases. This CDR3 is built from 13 residues. Germline-derived CDR1 and CDR2 are SGHTA and FQGNSA. Trimming took 5 bases from V and 7 from J, leaving 15 bases between them.

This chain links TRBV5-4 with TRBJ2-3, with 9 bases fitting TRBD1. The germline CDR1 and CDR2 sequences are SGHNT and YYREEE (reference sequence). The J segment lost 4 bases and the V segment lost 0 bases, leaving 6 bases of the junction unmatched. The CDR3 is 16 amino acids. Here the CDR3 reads CASSLEGTGFADTQYF. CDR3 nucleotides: TGTGCCAGCAGCTTGGAAGGGACAGGGTTTGCAGATACGCAGTATTTT. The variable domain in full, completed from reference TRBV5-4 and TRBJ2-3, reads ETGVTQSPTHLIKTRGQQVTLRCSSQSGHNTVSWYQQALGQGPQFIFQYYREEENGRGNFPPRFSGLQFPNYSSELNVNALELDDSALYLCASSLEGTGFADTQYFGPGTRLTVL.

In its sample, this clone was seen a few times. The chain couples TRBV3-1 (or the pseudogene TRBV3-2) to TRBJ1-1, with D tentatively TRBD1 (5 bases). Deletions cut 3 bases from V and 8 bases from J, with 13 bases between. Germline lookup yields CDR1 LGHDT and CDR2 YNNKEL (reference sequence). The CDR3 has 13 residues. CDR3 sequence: CASSQIGTDEAFF. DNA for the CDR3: TGTGCCAGCAGCCAGATAGGGACTGACGAAGCTTTCTTT.

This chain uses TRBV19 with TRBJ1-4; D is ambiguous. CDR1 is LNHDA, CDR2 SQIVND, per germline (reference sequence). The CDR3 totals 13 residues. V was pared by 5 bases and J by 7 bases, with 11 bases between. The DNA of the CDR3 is TGTGCCAGTAGTGTCAGACGAGGTGAAAAACTGTTTTTT. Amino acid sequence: CASSVRRGEKLFF. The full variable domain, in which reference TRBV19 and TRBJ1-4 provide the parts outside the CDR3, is DGGITQSPKYLFRKEGQNVTLSCEQNLNHDAMYWYRQDPGQGLRLIYYSQIVNDFQKGDIAEGYSVSREKKESFPLTVTSAQKNPTAFYLCASSVRRGEKLFFGSGTQLSVL.

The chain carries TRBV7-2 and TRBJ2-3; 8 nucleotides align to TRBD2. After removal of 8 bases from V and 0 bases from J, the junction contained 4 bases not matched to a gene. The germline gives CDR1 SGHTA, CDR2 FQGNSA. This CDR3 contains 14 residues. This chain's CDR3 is CASAPGGSTDTQYF. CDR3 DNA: TGTGCCAGCGCTCCGGGGGGGAGCACAGATACGCAGTATTTT. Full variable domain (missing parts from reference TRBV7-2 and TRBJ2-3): GAGVSQSPSNKVTEKGKDVELRCDPISGHTALYWYRQSLGQGLEFLIYFQGNSAPDKSGLPSDRFSAERTGGSVSTLTIQRTQQEDSAVYLCASAPGGSTDTQYFGPGTRLTVL.

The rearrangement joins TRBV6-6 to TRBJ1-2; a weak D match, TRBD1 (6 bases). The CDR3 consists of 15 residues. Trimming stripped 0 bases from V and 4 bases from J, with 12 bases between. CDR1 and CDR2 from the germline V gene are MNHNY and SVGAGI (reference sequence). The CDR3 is CASSYSPGTPYGYTF. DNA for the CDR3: TGTGCCAGCAGTTACTCACCCGGGACACCCTATGGCTACACCTTC.

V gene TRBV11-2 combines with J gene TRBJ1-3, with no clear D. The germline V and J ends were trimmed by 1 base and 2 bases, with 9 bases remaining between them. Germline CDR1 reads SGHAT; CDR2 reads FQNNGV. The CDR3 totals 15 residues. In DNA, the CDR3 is TGTGCCAGCAGCTTAGGCTCCGGTGCTGGAAACACCATATATTTT. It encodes CASSLGSGAGNTIYF.

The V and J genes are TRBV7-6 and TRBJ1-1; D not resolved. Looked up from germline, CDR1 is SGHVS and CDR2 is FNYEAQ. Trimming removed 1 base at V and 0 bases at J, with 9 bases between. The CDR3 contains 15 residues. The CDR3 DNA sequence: TGTGCCAGCAGCTTAGGAGGACTTATGAACACTGAAGCTTTCTTT. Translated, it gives CASSLGGLMNTEAFF.

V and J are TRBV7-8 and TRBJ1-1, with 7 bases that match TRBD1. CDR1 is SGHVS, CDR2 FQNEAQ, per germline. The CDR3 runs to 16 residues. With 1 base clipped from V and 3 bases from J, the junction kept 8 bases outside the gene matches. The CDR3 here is CASSLVIGQVHTEAFF. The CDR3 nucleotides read TGTGCCAGCAGCTTAGTAATCGGACAGGTTCACACTGAAGCTTTCTTT.

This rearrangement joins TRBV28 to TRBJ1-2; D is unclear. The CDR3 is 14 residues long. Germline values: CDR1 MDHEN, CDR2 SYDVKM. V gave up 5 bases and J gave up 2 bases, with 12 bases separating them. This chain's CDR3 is CASSGVGGNYGYTF. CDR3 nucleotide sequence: TGTGCCAGCAGTGGGGTAGGCGGGAACTATGGCTACACCTTC.

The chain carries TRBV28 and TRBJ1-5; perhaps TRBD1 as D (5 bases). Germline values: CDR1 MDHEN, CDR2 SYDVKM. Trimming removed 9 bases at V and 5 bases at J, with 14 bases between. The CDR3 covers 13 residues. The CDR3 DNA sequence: TGTGCCAGTAGCAGGGTTACAGATCAGCCCCAGCATTTT. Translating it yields CASSRVTDQPQHF.

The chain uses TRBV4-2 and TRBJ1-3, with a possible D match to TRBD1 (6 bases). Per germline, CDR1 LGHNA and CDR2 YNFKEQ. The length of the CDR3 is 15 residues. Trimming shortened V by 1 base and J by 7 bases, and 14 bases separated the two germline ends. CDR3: CASSQVSGELNTIYF. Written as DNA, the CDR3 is TGTGCCAGCAGCCAAGTATCAGGGGAATTGAACACCATATATTTT.

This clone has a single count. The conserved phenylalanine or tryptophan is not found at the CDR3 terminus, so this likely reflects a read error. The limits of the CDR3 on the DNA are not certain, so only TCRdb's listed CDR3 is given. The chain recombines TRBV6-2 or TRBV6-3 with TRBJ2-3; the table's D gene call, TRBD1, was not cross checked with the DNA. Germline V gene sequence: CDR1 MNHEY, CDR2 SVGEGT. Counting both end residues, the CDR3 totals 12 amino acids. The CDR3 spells CASSNQPRLRQM.

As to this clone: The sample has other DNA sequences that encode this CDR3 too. CDR3 coding DNA: TGTGCCAGCAGCTCCGGACAGGGTCGGTATGGCTACACCTTC. It yields the protein CASSSGQGRYGYTF. This chain joins TRBV5-6 and TRBJ1-2; 8 bases line up with TRBD1. V lost 3 bases to trimming and J lost 5 bases; unmatched junction nucleotides: 6. The germline V gene encodes CDR1 SGHDT and CDR2 YYEEEE. CDR3 length equals 14 residues.

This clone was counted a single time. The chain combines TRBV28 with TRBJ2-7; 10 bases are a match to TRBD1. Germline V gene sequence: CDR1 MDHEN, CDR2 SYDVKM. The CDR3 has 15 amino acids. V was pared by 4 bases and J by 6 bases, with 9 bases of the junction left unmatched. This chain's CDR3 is CASSWGTGDISEQYF. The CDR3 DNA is TGTGCCAGCAGTTGGGGGACAGGGGACATTTCCGAGCAGTACTTC.

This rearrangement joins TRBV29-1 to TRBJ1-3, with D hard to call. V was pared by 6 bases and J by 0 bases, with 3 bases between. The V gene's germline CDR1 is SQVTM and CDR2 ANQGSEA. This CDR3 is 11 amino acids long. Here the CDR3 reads CSVVSGNTIYF. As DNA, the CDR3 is TGCAGCGTCGTCTCTGGAAACACCATATATTTT.

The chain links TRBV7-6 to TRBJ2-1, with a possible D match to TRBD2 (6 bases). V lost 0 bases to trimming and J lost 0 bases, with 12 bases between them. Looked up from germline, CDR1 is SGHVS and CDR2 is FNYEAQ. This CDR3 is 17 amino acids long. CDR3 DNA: TGTGCCAGCAGCTTAGCAGTGCGGGGAGGCTCCTACAATGAGCAGTTCTTC. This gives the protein CASSLAVRGGSYNEQFF. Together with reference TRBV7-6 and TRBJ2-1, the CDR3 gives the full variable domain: GAGVSQSPRYKVTKRGQDVALRCDPISGHVSLYWYRQALGQGPEFLTYFNYEAQQDKSGLPNDRFSAERPEGSISTLTIQRTEQRDSAMYRCASSLAVRGGSYNEQFFGPGTRLTVL.

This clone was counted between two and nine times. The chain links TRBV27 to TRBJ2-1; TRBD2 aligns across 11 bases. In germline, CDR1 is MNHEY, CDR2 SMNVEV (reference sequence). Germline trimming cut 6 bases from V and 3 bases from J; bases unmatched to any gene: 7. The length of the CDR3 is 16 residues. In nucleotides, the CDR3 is TGTGCCAGCAGAACCGGGACTAGCGGAAACTACAATGAGCAGTTCTTC. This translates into CASRTGTSGNYNEQFF.

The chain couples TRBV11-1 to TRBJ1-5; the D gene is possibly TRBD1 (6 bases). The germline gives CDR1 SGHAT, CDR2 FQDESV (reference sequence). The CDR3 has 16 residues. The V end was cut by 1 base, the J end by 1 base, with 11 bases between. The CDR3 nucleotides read TGTGCCAGCAGCTTAGGCAGGGACACCAGCAATCAGCCCCAGCATTTT. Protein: CASSLGRDTSNQPQHF.